The source of this TCR beta chain is a study of blood T cells in healthy people across ages (dated by TCRdb to about 2015). About the investigation overall: In model experiments, template switching captured about one uniquely barcoded TCR beta cDNA molecule for every two T cells. Age-related changes in TCR beta repertoire diversity were measured in the study by deep sequencing normalized with unique cDNA molecular identifiers. The study analyzed two additional independent replicas of 1 million unique cDNA reads from the same blood draw for two donors, one aged 18 to 29 and one aged 80 or older. Four age groups were formed from the donors: young (average roughly 15 years), middle-aged (approximately 42), aged (around 68) and long-lived (82). Donors of different ages were randomly distributed across sequencing lanes to avoid experimental bias. Summary of the overall study and its limitations: Donor CMV infection status was unknown, potentially confounding age-related changes in expanded clonotypes. The long-lived group showed more naive CD4+ T cells, fewer expanded clones and increased TCR diversity than the aged group, suggesting age selection. A strong correlation was found between observed TCR beta diversity and the percentage of naive T cells measured by flow cytometry. Bulk unsorted PBMC profiling prevented conclusive comparison of naive and antigen-experienced compartments. As age increased, observed TCR beta diversity per million T cells dropped in a roughly linear way, and a significant reduction was already evident by age 40. Estimates of total diversity based on one million sequenced T cells were regarded as lower bounds and as underestimates.

Library generation was performed with 5' RACE. Sequencing was performed on an Illumina HiSeq 2500. A second PCR of about 6 to 11 cycles was performed with a sample-barcoded 5' primer and a J-beta primer mix. A template-switch 5' adaptor carrying 12 random nucleotides introduced a unique molecular identifier onto each TCR beta cDNA molecule. Each sample yielded at least 3 million CDR3-containing paired-end reads. All of the RNA was converted into first-strand cDNA using the Mint cDNA synthesis kit, with a TRBC-specific oligonucleotide serving as the primer. Following uracil-DNA glycosylase treatment, all cDNA underwent a first 18-cycle PCR with the universal primers M1SS and BC2_uni_R. Per the source publication's procedure: Each sample was normalized by randomly selecting 1 million high-quality reads, each carrying a distinct molecular identifier. Instead of being binned into consensus sequences, reads that shared molecular identifiers were thrown out. MiTCR, with a Q25 quality threshold and the strictest error-elimination algorithm, was used for CDR3 identification, clonotype clustering and error correction. A nonparametric unseen species model with Euler transformation was used to estimate lower-bound total TCR beta diversity. Using fastp at Q25 and MiXCR, TCRdb reprocessed the public reads and kept productive beta chains. Every distinct CDR3 protein forms one entry, paired with its most common genes and DNA. The V and J calls reflect TCRdb's pipeline rather than the authors' work. The sample table contains about 1 million distinct CDR3 sequences; only one count was recorded for 45% of them. The ten largest clones represent 15% to 20% of the sample.

Points on this clonotype: It has no known antigen specificity. One base away there is no much larger clone; base qualities are not given.

Donors were 30 to 45 systemically healthy Caucasian individuals from Russia aged roughly 6 to 90 years. About 9.8 milliliters of peripheral blood were drawn from each donor into EDTA-treated Vacutainer tubes. PBMCs were isolated by Ficoll-Paque density-gradient centrifugation, with at least 6.5 million obtained per sample. Trizol reagent was used to extract total RNA from the PBMCs, yielding at least 5 micrograms per sample. For every donor, flow cytometry on a PBMC aliquot measured the percentage of naive CD45RAhigh/CD27high T cells. The V end loses 7 bases and the J end loses 5 bases, and a stretch of 17 bases separates them. The CDR3, cysteine through phenylalanine, is 14 amino acids long. The entry retains the CDR3 DNA only, 42 bases that are in frame from base 1. CDR1 is given as MDHEN and CDR2 as SYDVKM, both from the germline V gene.

The clonotype comes from a woman in her sixties or seventies in good health. The V and J genes are TRBV28 and TRBJ2-5; tentative D gene TRBD2, with 7 bases matching. Sequencing used blood. The CDR3 in this case is CASTGGGRVETQYF. In nucleotide form, the sequence is TGTGCCAGCACGGGGGGCGGGCGGGTTGAGACCCAGTACTTC.